This T cell receptor beta chain is drawn from a study of regulatory T cells in long-lasting Graves disease. iRepertoire HTBI primers and Arm-PCR of CDR3 regions built TCR beta libraries. TCRdb re-analysed the multiplex PCR reads in MiXCR, keeping a single row per CDR3 protein. The sample contains roughly 560,000 distinct CDR3 sequences, 15% to 20% of which appear only once. Germline lookup yields CDR1 LNHDA and CDR2 SQIVND (reference sequence). The CDR3 is made up of 14 amino acids. V lost 5 bases and J 5 bases, leaving 15 bases between the germline ends. Time point given: newly diagnosed GD, antithyroid drugs for less than 3 months. Construction of the TCR library relied on RNA isolated from PBMCs. These data also formed part of another study, on T cells in Graves' hyperthyroidism and ophthalmopathy.

This sequence joins TRBV19 and TRBJ1-1; tentatively, D is TRBD1 (5 bases). The source is a woman in her forties or fifties with Graves disease. The sample was peripheral blood mononuclear cells (PBMCs), taken at new diagnosis, from a patient treated with antithyroid drugs. CDR3 sequence reads: CASSPDSSKTEAFF. The CDR3 region has the DNA TGTGCCAGTAGTCCCGACAGTTCTAAAACTGAAGCTTTCTTT.